The rows below give T cell receptor beta chains drawn from one sample of a study of naive and memory T cell subsets. TCRdb reprocessed the UMI-ligation and nested PCR reads with MiXCR, giving one entry per CDR3 protein. The sample includes over 110,000 distinct CDR3 sequences, roughly a fifth seen only once; the top ten take about 0.57%. Sequenced: naive CD8+ T cells from blood. The receptors originated from a human donor in good health. Both conserved end residues are trimmed from each CDR3. The D gene is left open where the match is weak.

CDR3 length: 12; V gene: TRBV27; D gene: NA; CDR3 protein: ASSLGGDRYEQY
CDR3 length: 13; V gene: TRBV7-2; D gene: TRBD2; CDR3 protein: ASRHSGRPLYEQY
CDR3 length: 11; V gene: TRBV6-5; D gene: NA; CDR3 protein: ASSYDQGYGYT
CDR3 length: 12; V gene: TRBV4-1; D gene: NA; CDR3 protein: ASSQDAGTDTQY
CDR3 length: 11; V gene: TRBV20-1; D gene: NA; CDR3 protein: SAKTRDDYEQY
CDR3 length: 12; V gene: TRBV11-3; D gene: NA; CDR3 protein: ASSSSTDYNEQF
CDR3 length: 15; V gene: TRBV6-5; D gene: NA; CDR3 protein: ASSYGLPGDFNEKLF
CDR3 length: 11; V gene: TRBV10-3; D gene: NA; CDR3 protein: AQSEGDLYEQY
CDR3 length: 12; V gene: TRBV4-1; D gene: NA; CDR3 protein: ASSQPTGAYEQY
CDR3 length: 14; V gene: TRBV2; D gene: NA; CDR3 protein: ASSDYGSRPDGELF
CDR3 length: 11; V gene: TRBV5-1; D gene: TRBD1; CDR3 protein: ASSFDRDYGYT
CDR3 length: 12; V gene: TRBV7-9; D gene: NA; CDR3 protein: ASSYDMSNQPQH
CDR3 length: 12; V gene: TRBV6-6; D gene: TRBD1; CDR3 protein: ASSLTGWTEGYT
CDR3 length: 12; V gene: TRBV7-9; D gene: TRBD2; CDR3 protein: ASSLREGQETQY
CDR3 length: 15; V gene: TRBV3-2; D gene: NA; CDR3 protein: ASSQDLRASGAVPRF
CDR3 length: 12; V gene: TRBV29-1; D gene: NA; CDR3 protein: SVEEVGRGYEQY
CDR3 length: 14; V gene: TRBV28; D gene: TRBD2; CDR3 protein: ASIPHSGTVTGELF
CDR3 length: 15; V gene: TRBV15; D gene: TRBD2; CDR3 protein: ATSRAPGLAGEDEQF
CDR3 length: 10; V gene: TRBV12-3/TRBV12-4; D gene: NA; CDR3 protein: ASSMAGTPQY
CDR3 length: 13; V gene: TRBV12-3/TRBV12-4; D gene: NA; CDR3 protein: ASSLIAGENNEQF
CDR3 length: 12; V gene: TRBV9; D gene: NA; CDR3 protein: ASSPRDSRNEQF
CDR3 length: 13; V gene: TRBV27; D gene: NA; CDR3 protein: ASSPGQFETYEQY